The T cell receptor (beta chain) described here comes from a study of control samples from healthy donors and cancer patients. The method was immunoSEQ multiplex PCR; TCRdb's version includes in-frame clones alone and lacks a portion of them. The table shows about 100,000 clones, with roughly 90% occurring only once. V was pared by 5 bases and J by 4 bases, with 11 bases of the junction left unmatched. This CDR3 has 16 amino acids. CDR1 is SGHNT, CDR2 YYREEE, per germline (reference sequence). The source material was blood. The sequence came from a woman aged 45-65 years in good health. V usage is TRBV5-4 and J usage is TRBJ2-2; 7 nucleotides line up with TRBD2. CDR3 amino acids: CASSPGPREGTGELFF. For the CDR3, the DNA is TGTGCCAGCAGTCCGGGACCCAGGGAGGGCACCGGGGAGCTGTTTTTT.